This TCR beta chain derives from a study of blood T cell repertoires in COVID-19. Study overall: Both acute and convalescent COVID-19 samples were obtained from the United States, Italy and Spain. PBMCs, B-cell-depleted T cells, or T cells provided the cDNA or gDNA that made up the material.

Germline assignment: CDR1 MNHEY and CDR2 SVGAGI. The V end lost 7 bases, the J end lost 2 bases, and 12 bases lay between the germline ends. CDR3 length equals 15 residues. As processed by the authors: Estimation of nucleated cell counts relied on the amplification of reference gene primers. Assay: immunoSEQ multiplex PCR; the TCRdb copy retains only in-frame clones and omits some. V, J and clone size reflect that table, while D and trimming were determined from the DNA. The table shows over 250,000 clones, with 70% to 90% occurring only once. This clonotype was sampled from a woman between 65 and 79 years old with acute or convalescent COVID-19. The sequenced sample was peripheral blood. V is TRBV6-5 and J is TRBJ2-6; D perhaps matches TRBD2 (5 bases). The CDR3, as DNA: TGTGCCAGCATTCGGGAATTGCCTGGGGCCAACGTCCTGACTTTC. Its protein product is CASIRELPGANVLTF.